This TCR beta chain was found in a study of T cell responses to AZD1222 COVID-19 vaccine. CDR1 and CDR2 from the germline V gene are LGHDT and YNNKEL (reference sequence). The V and J ends lost 4 bases and 4 bases respectively, with 20 bases between them. The CDR3 loop spans 16 amino acids. Repertoires were generated with immunoSEQ multiplex PCR, while TCRdb's copy carries only in-frame clones and drops some. Of 150,000 or so clones detected, about nine tenths appear once; the ten largest clones hold roughly 0.98%. This receptor was taken from an adult who received the AZD1222 COVID-19 vaccine. The chain carries TRBV3-1 (or the pseudogene TRBV3-2) and TRBJ2-7; a weak D match, TRBD2 (6 bases). Specimen: peripheral blood, collected 28 days after the second AZD1222 dose. CDR3 protein: CASSPRPGLGIYEQYF. As DNA, the CDR3 is TGTGCCAGCAGCCCCCGCCCGGGACTGGGGATATACGAGCAGTACTTC.